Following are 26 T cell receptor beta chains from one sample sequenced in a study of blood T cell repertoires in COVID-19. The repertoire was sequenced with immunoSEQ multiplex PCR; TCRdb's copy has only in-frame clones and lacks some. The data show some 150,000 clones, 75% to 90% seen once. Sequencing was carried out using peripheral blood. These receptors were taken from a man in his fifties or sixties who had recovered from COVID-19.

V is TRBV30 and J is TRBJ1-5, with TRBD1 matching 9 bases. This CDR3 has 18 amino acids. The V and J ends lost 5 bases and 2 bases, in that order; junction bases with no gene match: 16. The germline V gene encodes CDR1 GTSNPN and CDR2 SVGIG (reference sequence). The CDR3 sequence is CAWEWTGTGISGNQPQHF. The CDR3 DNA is TGTGCCTGGGAGTGGACCGGGACAGGGATATCGGGCAATCAGCCCCAGCATTTT.

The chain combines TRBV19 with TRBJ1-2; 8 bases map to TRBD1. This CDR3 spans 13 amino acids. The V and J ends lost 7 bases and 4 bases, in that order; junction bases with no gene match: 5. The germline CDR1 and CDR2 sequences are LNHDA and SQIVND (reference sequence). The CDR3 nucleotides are TGTGCCAGTACAGGGGGCCGGGGCTATGGCTACACCTTC. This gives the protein CASTGGRGYGYTF.

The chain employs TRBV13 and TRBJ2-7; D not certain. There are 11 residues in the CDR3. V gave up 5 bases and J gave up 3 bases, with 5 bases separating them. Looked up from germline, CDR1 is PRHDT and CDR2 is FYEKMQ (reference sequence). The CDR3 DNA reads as TGTGCCAGCAGCCTCTACTACGAGCAGTACTTC. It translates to CASSLYYEQYF.

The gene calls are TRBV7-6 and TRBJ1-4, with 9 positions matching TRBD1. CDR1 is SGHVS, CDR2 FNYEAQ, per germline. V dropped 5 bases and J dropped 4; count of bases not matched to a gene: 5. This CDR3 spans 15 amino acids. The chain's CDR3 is CASSPGTGHNEKLFF. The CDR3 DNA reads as TGTGCCAGCAGCCCAGGGACAGGGCATAATGAAAAACTGTTTTTT. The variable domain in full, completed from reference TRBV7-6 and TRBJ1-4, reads GAGVSQSPRYKVTKRGQDVALRCDPISGHVSLYWYRQALGQGPEFLTYFNYEAQQDKSGLPNDRFSAERPEGSISTLTIQRTEQRDSAMYRCASSPGTGHNEKLFFGSGTQLSVL.

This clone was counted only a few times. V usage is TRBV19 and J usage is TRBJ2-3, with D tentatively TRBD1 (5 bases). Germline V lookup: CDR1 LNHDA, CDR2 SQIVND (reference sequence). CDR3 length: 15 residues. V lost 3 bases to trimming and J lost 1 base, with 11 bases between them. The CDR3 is CASSIRQIGTDTQYF. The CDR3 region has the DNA TGTGCCAGTAGTATCAGACAGATTGGCACAGATACGCAGTATTTT.

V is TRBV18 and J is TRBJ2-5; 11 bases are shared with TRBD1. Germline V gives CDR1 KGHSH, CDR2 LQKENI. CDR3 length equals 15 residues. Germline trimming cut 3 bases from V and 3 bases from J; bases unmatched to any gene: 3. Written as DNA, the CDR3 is TGTGCCAGCTCACCCCGGGACAGGGGGGAAGAGACCCAGTACTTC. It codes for CASSPRDRGEETQYF.

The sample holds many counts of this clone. The chain's CDR3 is CASRASRAGNDYGYTF. CDR3 nucleotide sequence: TGCGCCAGCAGAGCTTCTCGGGCAGGGAATGACTATGGCTACACCTTC. V is TRBV4-1 and J is TRBJ1-2, with D possibly being TRBD1 (5 bases). This CDR3 contains 16 residues. Germline V gene sequence: CDR1 MGHRA, CDR2 YSYEKL. V lost 6 bases and J 3 bases, leaving 20 bases between the germline ends.

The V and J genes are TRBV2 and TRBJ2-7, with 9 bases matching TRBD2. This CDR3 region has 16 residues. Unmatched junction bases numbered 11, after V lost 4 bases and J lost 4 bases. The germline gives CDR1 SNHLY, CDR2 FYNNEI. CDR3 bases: TGTGCCAGCAGTGCGGTGACTAGCGGATCGTTATACGAGCAGTACTTC. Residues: CASSAVTSGSLYEQYF.

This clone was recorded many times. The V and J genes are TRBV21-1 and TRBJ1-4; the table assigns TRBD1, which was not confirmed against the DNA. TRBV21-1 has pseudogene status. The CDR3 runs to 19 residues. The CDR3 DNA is TGTGCCAGCAGCAAAGGGAGCCGGGACAGGACATCAACTAATGAAAAACTGTTTTTT. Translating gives CASSKGSRDRTSTNEKLFF.

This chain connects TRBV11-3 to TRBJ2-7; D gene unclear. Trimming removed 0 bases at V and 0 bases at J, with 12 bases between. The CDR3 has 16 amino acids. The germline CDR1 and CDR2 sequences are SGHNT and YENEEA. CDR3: CASSLDSVSSSYEQYF. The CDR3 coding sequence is TGTGCCAGCAGCTTAGACTCTGTATCCAGCTCCTACGAGCAGTACTTC.

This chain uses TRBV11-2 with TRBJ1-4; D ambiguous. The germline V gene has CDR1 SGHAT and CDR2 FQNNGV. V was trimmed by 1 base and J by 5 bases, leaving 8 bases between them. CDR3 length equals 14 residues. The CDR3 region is CASSLGAENEKLFF. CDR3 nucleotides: TGTGCCAGCAGCTTAGGGGCCGAGAATGAAAAACTGTTTTTT.

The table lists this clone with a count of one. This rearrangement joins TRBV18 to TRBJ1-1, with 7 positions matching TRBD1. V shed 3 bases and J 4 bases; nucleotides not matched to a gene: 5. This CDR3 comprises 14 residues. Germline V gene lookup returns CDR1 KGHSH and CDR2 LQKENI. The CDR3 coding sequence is TGTGCCAGCTCACCGGACAGGATGATCACTGAAGCTTTCTTT. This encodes CASSPDRMITEAFF. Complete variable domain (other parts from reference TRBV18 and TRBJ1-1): NAGVMQNPRHLVRRRGQEARLRCSPMKGHSHVYWYRQLPEEGLKFMVYLQKENIIDESGMPKERFSAEFPKEGPSILRIQQVVRGDSAAYFCASSPDRMITEAFFGQGTRLTVV.

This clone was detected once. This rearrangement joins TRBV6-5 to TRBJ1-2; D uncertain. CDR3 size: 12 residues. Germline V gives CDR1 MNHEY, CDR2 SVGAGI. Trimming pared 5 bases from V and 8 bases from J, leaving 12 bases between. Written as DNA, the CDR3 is TGTGCCAGCAGTAGAGGCAATGGGGGCTACACCTTC. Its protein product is CASSRGNGGYTF.

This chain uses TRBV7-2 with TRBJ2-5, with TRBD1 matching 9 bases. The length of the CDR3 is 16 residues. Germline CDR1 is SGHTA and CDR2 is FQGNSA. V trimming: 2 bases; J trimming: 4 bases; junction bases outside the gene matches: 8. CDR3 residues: CASSLIGTGSGETQYF. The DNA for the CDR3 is TGTGCCAGCAGCTTAATCGGGACAGGGTCTGGAGAGACCCAGTACTTC.

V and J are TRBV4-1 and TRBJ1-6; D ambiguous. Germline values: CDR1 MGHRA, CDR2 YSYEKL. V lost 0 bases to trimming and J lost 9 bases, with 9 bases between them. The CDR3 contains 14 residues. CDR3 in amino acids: CASSQDWQFSPLHF. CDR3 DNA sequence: TGCGCCAGCAGCCAAGATTGGCAATTTTCACCCCTCCACTTT.

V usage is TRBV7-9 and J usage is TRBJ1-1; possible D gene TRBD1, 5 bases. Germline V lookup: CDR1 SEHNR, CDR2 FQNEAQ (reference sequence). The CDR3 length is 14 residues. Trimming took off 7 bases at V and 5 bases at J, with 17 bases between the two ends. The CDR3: CASTSSGAYTEAFF. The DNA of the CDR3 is TGTGCCAGCACGTCCAGTGGGGCGTATACTGAAGCTTTCTTT.

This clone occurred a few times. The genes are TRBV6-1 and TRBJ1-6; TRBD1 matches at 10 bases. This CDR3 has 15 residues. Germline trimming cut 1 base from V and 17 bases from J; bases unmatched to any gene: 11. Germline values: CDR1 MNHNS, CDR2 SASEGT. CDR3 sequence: CASSEVGQGPTDFHF. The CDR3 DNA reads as TGTGCCAGCAGTGAAGTGGGACAGGGGCCCACCGACTTCCACTTT.

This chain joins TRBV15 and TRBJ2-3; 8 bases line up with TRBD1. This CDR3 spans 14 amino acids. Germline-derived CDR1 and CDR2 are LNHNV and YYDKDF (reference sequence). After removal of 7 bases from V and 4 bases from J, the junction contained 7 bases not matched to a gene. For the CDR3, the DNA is TGTGCCACCACCCCGGACAGGGACTCAGATACGCAGTATTTT. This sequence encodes CATTPDRDSDTQYF.

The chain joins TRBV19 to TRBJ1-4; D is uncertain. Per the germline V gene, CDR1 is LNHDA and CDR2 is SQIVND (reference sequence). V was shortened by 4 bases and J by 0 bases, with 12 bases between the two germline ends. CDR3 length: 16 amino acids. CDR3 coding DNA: TGTGCCAGTAGTACTCCTCGCCAGGCAACTAATGAAAAACTGTTTTTT. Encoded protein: CASSTPRQATNEKLFF.

The CDR3 DNA reads as TGTGCCAGCAGTTTAGGCCGGGGACAGGTGAGCACTGAAGCTTTCTTT. Its protein product is CASSLGRGQVSTEAFF. The rearrangement joins TRBV27 to TRBJ1-1, with 8 positions matching TRBD1. Germline loops: CDR1 MNHEY, CDR2 SMNVEV (reference sequence). The CDR3 consists of 16 residues. V lost 2 bases to trimming and J lost 4 bases; unmatched junction nucleotides: 9.

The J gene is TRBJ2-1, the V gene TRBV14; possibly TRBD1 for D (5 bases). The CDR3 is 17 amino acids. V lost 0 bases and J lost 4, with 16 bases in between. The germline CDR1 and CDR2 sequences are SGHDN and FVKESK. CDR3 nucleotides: TGTGCCAGCAGCCAAGATTCGGTCAGGGCGAGATACAATGAGCAGTTCTTC. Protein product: CASSQDSVRARYNEQFF. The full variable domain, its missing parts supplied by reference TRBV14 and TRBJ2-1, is EAGVTQFPSHSVIEKGQTVTLRCDPISGHDNLYWYRRVMGKEIKFLLHFVKESKQDESGMPNNRFLAERTGGTYSTLKVQPAELEDSGVYFCASSQDSVRARYNEQFFGPGTRLTVL.

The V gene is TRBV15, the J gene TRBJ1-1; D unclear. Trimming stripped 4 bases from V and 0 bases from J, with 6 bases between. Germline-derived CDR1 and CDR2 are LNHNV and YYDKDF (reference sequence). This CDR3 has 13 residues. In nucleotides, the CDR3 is TGTGCCACCAGCACAGACATGAACACTGAAGCTTTCTTT. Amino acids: CATSTDMNTEAFF. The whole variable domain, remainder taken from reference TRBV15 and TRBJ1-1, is DAMVIQNPRYQVTQFGKPVTLSCSQTLNHNVMYWYQQKSSQAPKLLFHYYDKDFNNEADTPDNFQSRRPNTSFCFLDIRSPGLGDTAMYLCATSTDMNTEAFFGQGTRLTVV.

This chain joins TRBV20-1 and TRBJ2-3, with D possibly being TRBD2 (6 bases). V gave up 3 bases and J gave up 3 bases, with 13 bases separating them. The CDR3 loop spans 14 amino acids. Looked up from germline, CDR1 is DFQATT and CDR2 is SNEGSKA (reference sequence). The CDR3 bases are TGCAGTGCTAGTCTAGGGGAGGCTACAGATACGCAGTATTTT. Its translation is CSASLGEATDTQYF.

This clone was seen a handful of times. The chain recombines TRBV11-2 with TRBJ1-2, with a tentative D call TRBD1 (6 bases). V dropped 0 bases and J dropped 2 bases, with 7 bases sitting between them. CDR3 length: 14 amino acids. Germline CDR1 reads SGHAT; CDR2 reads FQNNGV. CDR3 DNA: TGTGCCAGCAGCTTAGAGGGACAAAACTATGGCTACACCTTC. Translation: CASSLEGQNYGYTF.

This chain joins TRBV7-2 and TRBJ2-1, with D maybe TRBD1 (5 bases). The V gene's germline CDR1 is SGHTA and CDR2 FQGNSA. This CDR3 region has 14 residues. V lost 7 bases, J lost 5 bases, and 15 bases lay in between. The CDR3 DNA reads TGTGCCAGCATCAAACAGGAACTTCACAATGAGCAGTTCTTC. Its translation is CASIKQELHNEQFF.

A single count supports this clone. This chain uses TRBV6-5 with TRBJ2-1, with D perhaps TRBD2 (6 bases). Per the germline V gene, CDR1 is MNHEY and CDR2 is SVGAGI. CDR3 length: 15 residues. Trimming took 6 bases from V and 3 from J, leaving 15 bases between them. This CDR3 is CASSPRGGDYNEQFF. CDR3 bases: TGTGCCAGCAGCCCCCGGGGCGGGGACTACAATGAGCAGTTCTTC.